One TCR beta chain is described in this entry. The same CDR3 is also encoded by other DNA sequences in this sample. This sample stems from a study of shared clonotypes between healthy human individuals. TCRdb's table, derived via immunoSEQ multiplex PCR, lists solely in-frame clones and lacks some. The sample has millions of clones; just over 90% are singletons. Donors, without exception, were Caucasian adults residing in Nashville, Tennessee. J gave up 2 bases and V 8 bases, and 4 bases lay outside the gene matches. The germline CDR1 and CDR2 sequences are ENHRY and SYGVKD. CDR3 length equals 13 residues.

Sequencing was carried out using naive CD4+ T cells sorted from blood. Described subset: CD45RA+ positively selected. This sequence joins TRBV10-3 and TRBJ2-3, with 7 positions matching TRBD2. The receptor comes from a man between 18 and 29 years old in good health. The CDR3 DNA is TGTGCCATCTCTAGCGGACTCACAGATACGCAGTATTTT. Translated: CAISSGLTDTQYF.